A single sample gave rise to the 3 T cell receptor beta chains below, sequenced in a study of cytomegalovirus exposure and HLA in healthy donors. Both 60 Vbeta primers and 13 Jbeta primers went into the PCR. Using immunoSEQ multiplex PCR, the repertoire was profiled, and TCRdb retains in-frame clones only, with some absent. The profile shows about 67,000 clones, 65% to 70% of them singletons. Specimen: PBMCs. The receptors here all came from a woman aged 30 to 39 in good health and CMV-seronegative.

This clone was counted a single time. The gene calls are TRBV18 and TRBJ2-7; 10 positions agree with TRBD1. From germline, CDR1 is KGHSH and CDR2 LQKENI. The CDR3 consists of 13 residues. J gave up 5 bases and V 4 bases, and 2 bases lay outside the gene matches. CDR3 loop: CASSRTGGNEQYF. The CDR3 DNA follows: TGTGCCAGCTCACGGACAGGGGGAAACGAGCAGTACTTC.

The rearrangement links TRBV18 to TRBJ1-2, with 11 nucleotides matching TRBD1. V lost 9 bases to trimming and J lost 3 bases; unmatched junction nucleotides: 3. Germline V gene sequence: CDR1 KGHSH, CDR2 LQKENI. This CDR3 region has 13 residues. The CDR3 loop reads CASRTGGDYGYTF. The CDR3 region has the DNA TGTGCCAGTCGGACAGGGGGCGACTATGGCTACACCTTC.

V usage is TRBV7-3 and J usage is TRBJ1-6, with D possibly being TRBD1 (6 bases). Germline-derived CDR1 and CDR2 are SGHTA and FQGTGA. CDR3 size: 15 residues. Trimming stripped 10 bases from V and 3 bases from J, with 16 bases between. The DNA of the CDR3 is TGTGCCACCCCAAACAGGGACCTCTATAATTCACCCCTCCACTTT. It specifies CATPNRDLYNSPLHF.